This T cell receptor beta chain was sequenced for a study of OX40 agonist ivuxolimab in advanced cancers. The wider study: About 40% of patients had received prior checkpoint inhibitor therapy. Study-wide results and caveats: The study observed clonal expansion of CD4+ and CD8+ blood T cells by week 6 at 0.1 to 3.0 mg/kg.

Details on this clone: The antigen is unknown.

Individuals having autoimmune disease history or systemic immunosuppression were not enrolled. Produced via immunoSEQ multiplex PCR; TCRdb's table is partial and in-frame only. This sample has roughly 75,000 clones; 80% to 90% occur once, and the top ten carry around 6.5%. This CDR3 spans 16 amino acids. The germline V gene encodes CDR1 SGHKS and CDR2 YYEKEE (reference sequence). V gave up 2 bases and J gave up 4 bases, with 18 bases separating them. V is TRBV5-5 and J is TRBJ1-1; D is ambiguous. The origin of this receptor is an adult with an advanced solid tumor such as melanoma, head and neck, liver or kidney cancer. The source was CD4+ or CD8+ T cells sorted from blood, collected in a trial of the OX40 agonist ivuxolimab. CDR3 sequence (DNA): TGTGCCAGCAGCTTCCCTCTAGCGGGAGCGGGCACTGAAGCTTTCTTT. It yields the protein CASSFPLAGAGTEAFF.